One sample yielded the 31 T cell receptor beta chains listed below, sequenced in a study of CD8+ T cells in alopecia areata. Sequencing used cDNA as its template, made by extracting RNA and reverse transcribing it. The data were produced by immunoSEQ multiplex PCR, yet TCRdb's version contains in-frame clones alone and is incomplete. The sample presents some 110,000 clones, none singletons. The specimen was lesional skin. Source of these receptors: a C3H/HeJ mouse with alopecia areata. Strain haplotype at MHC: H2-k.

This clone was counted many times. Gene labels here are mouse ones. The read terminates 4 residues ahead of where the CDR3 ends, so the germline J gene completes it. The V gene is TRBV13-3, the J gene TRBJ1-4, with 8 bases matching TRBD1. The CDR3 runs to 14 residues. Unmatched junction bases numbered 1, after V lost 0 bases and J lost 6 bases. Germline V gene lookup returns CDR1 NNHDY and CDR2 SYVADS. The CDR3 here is CASSDAGGHERLFF. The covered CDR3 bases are TGTGCCAGCAGTGATGCAGGGGGCCACGAA.

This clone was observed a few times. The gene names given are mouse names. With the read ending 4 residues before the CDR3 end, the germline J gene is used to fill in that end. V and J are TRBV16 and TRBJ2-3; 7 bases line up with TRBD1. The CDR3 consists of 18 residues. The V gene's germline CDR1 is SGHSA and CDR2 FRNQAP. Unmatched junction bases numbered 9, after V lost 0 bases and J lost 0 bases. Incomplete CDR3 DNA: TGTGCAAGCAGCTTAGATGAGGGGACAGAATCTAGTGCAGAA. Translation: CASSLDEGTESSAE. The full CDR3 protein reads CASSLDEGTESSAETLYF.

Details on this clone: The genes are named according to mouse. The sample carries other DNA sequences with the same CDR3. The DNA read from the CDR3 is TGCACCTGCAGTGCCGGGACTGGGGGTCTCTAT. This sequence encodes CTCSAGTGGLY. The full CDR3 protein is CTCSAGTGGLYEQYF. The gene calls are TRBV1 and TRBJ2-7; 11 bases fit TRBD2. The read ends 4 residues shy of where the CDR3 ends; the end is completed using the germline J gene. This CDR3 contains 15 residues. Germline V gives CDR1 NSQYPW, CDR2 LRSPGD (reference sequence). The junction had 4 bases not matched to a gene; V was cut back by 3 bases and J by 3 bases.

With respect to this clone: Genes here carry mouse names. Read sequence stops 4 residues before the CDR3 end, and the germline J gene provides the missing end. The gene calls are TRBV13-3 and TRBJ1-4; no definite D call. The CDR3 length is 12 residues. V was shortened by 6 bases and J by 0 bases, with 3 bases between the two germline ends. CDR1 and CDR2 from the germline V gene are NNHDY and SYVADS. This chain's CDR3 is CASKVSNERLFF. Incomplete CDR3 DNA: TGTGCCAGCAAAGTTTCCAACGAA. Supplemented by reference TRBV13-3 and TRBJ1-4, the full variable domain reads EAAVTQSPRSKVAVTGGKVTLSCHQTNNHDYMYWYRQDTGHGLRLIHYSYVADSTEKGDIPDGYKASRPSQENFSLILELASLSQTAVYFCASKVSNERLFFGHGTKLSVL.

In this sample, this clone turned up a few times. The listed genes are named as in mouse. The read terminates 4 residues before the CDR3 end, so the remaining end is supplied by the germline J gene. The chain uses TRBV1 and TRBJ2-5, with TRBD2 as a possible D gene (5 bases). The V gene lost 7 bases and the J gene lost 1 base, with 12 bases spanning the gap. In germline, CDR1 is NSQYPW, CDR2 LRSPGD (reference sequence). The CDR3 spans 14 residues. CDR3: CTCKVGSYQDTQYF. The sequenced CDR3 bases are TGCACCTGCAAGGTGGGGAGTTACCAAGAC.

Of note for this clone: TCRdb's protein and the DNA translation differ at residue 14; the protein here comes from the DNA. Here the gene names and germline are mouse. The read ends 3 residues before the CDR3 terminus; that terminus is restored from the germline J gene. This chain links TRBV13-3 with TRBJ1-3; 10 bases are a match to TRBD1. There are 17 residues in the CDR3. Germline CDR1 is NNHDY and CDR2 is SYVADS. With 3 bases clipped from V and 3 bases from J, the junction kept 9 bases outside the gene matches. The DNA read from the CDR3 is TGTGCCAGCAGTGCCCCCCCGGGACAGGGGATTGGAAATACG. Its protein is CASSAPPGQGIGNT. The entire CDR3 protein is CASSAPPGQGIGNTLYF.

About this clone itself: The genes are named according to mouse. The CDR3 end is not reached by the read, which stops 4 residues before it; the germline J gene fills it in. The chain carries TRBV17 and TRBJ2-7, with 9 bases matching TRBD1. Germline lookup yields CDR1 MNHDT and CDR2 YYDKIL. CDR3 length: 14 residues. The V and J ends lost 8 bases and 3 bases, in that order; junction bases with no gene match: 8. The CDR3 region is CASPPGQGGYEQYF. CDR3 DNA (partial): TGTGCTAGCCCTCCGGGACAGGGTGGCTAT.

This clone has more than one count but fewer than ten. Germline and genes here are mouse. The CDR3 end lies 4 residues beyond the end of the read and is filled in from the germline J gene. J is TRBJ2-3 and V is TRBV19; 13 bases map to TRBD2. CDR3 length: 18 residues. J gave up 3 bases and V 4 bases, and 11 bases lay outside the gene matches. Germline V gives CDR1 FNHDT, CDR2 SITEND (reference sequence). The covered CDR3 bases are TGTGCCAGCAGTCTCCTCCGGACTGGGGGGGCGCGGGCAGAA. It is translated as CASSLLRTGGARAE. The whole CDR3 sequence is CASSLLRTGGARAETLYF.

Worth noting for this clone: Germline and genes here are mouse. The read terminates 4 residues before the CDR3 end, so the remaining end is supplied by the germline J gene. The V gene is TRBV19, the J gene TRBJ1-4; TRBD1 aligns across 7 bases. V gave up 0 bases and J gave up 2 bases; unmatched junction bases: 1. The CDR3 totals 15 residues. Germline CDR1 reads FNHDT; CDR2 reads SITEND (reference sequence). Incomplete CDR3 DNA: TGTGCCAGCAGTATAGAGACAGGGTCCAACGAA. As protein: CASSIETGSNE. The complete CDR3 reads CASSIETGSNERLFF.

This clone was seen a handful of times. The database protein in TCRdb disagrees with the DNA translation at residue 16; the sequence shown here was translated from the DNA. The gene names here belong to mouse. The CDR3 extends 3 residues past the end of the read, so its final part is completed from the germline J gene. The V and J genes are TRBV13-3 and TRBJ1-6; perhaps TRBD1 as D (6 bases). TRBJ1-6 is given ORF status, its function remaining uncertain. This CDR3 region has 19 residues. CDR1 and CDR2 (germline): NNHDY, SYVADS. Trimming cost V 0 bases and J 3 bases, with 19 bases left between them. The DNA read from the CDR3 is TGTGCCAGCAGTGATGGGGGACAAATCCAGAAAAACTATAATTCGCCC. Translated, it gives CASSDGGQIQKNYNSP. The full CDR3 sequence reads CASSDGGQIQKNYNSPLYF.

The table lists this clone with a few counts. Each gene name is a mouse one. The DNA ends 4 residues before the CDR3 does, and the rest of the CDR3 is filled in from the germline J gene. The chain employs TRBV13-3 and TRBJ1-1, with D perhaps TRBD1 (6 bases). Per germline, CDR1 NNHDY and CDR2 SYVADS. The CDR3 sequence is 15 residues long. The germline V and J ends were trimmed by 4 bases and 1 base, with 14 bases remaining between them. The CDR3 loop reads CASSHTGYANTEVFF. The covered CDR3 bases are TGTGCCAGCAGTCATACAGGGTACGCGAACACA.

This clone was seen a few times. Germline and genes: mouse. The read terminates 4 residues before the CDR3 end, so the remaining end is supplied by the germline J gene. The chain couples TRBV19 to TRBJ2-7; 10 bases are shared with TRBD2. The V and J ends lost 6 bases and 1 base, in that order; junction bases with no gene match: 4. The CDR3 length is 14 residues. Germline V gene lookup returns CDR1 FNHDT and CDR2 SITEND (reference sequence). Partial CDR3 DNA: TGTGCCAGCACCCAGACTGGGGGGTCCTAT. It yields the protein CASTQTGGSY. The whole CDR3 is CASTQTGGSYEQYF.

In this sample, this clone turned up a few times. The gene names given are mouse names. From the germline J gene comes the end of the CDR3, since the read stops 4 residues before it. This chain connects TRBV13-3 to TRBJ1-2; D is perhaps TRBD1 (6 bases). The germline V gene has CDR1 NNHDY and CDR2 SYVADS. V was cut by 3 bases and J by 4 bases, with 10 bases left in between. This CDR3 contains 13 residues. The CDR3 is CASSGGASSDYTF. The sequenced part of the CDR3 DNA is TGTGCCAGCAGTGGGGGGGCGAGCTCC.

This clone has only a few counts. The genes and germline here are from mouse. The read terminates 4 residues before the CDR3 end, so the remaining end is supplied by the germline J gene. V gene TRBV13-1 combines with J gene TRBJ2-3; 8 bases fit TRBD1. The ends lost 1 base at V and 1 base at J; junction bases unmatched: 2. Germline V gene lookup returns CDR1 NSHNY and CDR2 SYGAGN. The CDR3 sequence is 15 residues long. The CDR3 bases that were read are TGTGCCAGCAGTGATAGGGGACAGGGTGCAGAA. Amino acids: CASSDRGQGAE. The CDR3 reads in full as CASSDRGQGAETLYF.

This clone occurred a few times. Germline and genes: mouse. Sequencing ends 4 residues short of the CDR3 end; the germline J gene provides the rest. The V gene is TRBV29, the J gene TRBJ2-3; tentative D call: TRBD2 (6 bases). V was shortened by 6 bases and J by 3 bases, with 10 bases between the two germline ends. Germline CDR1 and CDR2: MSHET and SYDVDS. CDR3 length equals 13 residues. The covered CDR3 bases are TGTGCTAGCAGGGGGGGTGGAGCAGAA. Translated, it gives CASRGGGAE. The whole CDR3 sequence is CASRGGGAETLYF. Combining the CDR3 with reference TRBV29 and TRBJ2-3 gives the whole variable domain DMKVTQMPRYLIKRMGENVLLECGQDMSHETMYWYRQDPGLGLQLIYISYDVDSNSEGDIPKGYRVSRKKREHFSLILDSAKTNQTSVYFCASRGGGAETLYFGSGTRLTVL.

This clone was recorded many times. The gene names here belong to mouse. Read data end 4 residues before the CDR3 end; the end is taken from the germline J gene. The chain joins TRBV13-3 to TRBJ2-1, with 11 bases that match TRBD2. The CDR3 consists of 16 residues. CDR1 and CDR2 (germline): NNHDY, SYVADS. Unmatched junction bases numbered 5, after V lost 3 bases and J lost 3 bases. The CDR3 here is CASSGGTGGSYAEQFF. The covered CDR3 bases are TGTGCCAGCAGTGGGGGGACTGGGGGTTCCTATGCT.

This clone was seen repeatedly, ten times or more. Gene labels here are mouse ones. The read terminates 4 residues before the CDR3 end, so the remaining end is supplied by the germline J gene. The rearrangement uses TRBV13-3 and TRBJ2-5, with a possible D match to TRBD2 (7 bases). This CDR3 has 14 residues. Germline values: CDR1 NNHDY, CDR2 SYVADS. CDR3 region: CASSDPGGVDTQYF. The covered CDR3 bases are TGTGCCAGCAGTGATCCGGGGGGCGTAGAC.

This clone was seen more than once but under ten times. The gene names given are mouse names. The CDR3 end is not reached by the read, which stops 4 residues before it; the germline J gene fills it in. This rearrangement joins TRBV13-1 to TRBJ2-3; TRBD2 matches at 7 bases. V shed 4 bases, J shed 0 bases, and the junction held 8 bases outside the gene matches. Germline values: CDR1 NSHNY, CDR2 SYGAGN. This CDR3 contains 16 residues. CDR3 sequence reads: CASSFQTGSSAETLYF. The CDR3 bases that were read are TGTGCCAGCAGTTTCCAGACTGGGAGTAGTGCAGAA.

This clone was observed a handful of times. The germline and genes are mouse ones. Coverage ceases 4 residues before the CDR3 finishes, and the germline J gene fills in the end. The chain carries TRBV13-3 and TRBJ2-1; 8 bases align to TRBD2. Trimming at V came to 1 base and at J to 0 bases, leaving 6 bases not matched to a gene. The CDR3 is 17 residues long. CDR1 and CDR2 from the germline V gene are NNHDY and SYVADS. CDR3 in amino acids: CASSDRLGGYNYAEQFF. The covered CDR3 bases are TGTGCCAGCAGTGATCGGCTGGGGGGTTATAACTATGCT.

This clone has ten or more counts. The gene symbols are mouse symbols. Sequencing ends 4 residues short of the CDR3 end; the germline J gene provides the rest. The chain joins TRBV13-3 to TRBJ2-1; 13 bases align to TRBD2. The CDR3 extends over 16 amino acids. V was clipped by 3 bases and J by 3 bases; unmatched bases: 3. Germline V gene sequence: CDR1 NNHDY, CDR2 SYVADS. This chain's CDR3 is CASSAGLGGFYAEQFF. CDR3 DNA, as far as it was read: TGTGCCAGCAGTGCGGGACTGGGGGGGTTCTATGCT.

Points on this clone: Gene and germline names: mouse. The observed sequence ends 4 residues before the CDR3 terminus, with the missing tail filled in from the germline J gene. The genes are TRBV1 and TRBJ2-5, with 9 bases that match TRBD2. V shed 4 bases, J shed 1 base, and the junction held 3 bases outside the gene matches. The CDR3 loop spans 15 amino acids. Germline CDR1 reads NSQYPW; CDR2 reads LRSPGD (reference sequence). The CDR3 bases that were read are TGCACCTGCAGTGTCGACTGGGGGCACCAAGAC. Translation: CTCSVDWGHQD. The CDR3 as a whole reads CTCSVDWGHQDTQYF.

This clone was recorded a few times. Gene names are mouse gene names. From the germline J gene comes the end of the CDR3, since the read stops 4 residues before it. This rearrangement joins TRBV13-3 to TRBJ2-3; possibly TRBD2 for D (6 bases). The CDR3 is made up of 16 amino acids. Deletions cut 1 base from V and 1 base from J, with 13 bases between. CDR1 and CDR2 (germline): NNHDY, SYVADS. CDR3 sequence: CASSDPGARGAETLYF. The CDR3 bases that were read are TGTGCCAGCAGTGATCCTGGGGCCCGGGGTGCAGAA.

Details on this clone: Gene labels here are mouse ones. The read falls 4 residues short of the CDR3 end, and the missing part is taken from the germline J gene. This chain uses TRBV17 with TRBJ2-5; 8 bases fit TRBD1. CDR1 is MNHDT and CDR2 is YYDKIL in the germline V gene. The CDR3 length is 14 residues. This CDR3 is CASSRGWTGDTQYF. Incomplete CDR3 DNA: TGTGCTAGCAGTAGAGGATGGACAGGGGAC.

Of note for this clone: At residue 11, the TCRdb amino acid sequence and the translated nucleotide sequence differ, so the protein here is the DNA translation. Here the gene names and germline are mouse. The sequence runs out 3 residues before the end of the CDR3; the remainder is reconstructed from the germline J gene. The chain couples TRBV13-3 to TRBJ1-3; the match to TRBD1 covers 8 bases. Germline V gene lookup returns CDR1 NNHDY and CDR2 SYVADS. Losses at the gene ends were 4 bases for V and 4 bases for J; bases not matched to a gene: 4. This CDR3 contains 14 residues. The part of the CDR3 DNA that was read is TGTGCCAGCAGTATCAGGGGGCGGGGAAATACG. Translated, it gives CASSIRGRGNT. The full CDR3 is CASSIRGRGNTLYF.

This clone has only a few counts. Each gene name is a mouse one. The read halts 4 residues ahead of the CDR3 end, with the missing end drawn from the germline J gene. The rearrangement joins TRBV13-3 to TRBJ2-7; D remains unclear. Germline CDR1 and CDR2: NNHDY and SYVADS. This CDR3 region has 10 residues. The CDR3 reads CARLRYEQYF. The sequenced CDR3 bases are TGTGCCAGACTGAGGTAT.

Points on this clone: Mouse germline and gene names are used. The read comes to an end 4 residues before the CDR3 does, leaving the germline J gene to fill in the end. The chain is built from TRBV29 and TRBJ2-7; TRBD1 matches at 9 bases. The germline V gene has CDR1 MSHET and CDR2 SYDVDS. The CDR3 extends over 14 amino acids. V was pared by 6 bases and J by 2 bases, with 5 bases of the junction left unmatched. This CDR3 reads CASSPRQGAYEQYF. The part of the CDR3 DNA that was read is TGTGCTAGCAGCCCTCGACAGGGGGCCTAT. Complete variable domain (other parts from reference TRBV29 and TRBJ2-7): DMKVTQMPRYLIKRMGENVLLECGQDMSHETMYWYRQDPGLGLQLIYISYDVDSNSEGDIPKGYRVSRKKREHFSLILDSAKTNQTSVYFCASSPRQGAYEQYFGPGTRLTVL.

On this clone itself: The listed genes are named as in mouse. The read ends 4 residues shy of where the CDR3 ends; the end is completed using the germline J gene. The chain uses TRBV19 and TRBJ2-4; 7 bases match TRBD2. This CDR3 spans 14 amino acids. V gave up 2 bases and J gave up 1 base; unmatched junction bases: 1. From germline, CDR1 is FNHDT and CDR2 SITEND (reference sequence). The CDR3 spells CASSIDWGQNTLYF. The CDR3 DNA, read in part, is TGTGCCAGCAGTATCGACTGGGGTCAAAAC.

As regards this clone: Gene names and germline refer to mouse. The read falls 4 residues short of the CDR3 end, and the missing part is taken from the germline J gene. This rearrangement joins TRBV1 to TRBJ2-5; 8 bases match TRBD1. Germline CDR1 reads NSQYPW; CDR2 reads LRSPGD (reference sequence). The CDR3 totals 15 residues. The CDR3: CTCSAANRGKDTQYF. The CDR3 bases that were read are TGCACCTGCAGTGCCGCCAACAGGGGGAAAGAC.

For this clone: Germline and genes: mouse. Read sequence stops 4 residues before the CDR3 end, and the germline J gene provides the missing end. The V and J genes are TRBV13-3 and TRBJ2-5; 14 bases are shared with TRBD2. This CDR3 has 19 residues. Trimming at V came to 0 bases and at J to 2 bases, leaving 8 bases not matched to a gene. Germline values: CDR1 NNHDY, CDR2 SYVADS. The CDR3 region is CASSDAHRDWGGVQDTQYF. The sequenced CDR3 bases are TGTGCCAGCAGTGATGCACACCGGGACTGGGGGGGCGTCCAAGAC.

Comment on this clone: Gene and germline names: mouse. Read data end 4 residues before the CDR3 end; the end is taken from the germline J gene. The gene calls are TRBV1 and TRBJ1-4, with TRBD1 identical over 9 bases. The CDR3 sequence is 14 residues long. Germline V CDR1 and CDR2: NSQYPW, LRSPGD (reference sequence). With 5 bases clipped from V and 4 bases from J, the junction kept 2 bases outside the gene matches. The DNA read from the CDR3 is TGCACCTGCAGTCGGACAGGGGACAACGAA. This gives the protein CTCSRTGDNE. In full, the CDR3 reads CTCSRTGDNERLFF.

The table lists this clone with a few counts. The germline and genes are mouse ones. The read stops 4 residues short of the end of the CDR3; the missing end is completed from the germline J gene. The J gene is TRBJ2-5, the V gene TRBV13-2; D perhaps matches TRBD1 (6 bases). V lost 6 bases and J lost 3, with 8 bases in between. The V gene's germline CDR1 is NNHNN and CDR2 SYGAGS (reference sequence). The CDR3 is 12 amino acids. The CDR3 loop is CASDGQQDTQYF. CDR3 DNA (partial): TGTGCCAGCGATGGACAGCAAGAC.